The T cell receptor (beta chain) under discussion was sequenced for a study of control samples from healthy donors and cancer patients. The table came from immunoSEQ multiplex PCR; TCRdb's copy has only in-frame clones and leaves some out. This sample has fewer than 130,000 clones, with 88% found just once. From germline, CDR1 is SGHRS and CDR2 YFSETQ. V lost 4 bases to trimming and J lost 6 bases; unmatched junction nucleotides: 8. The CDR3 extends over 15 amino acids. Sequenced material: PBMCs. The rearrangement joins TRBV5-1 to TRBJ1-5; the match to TRBD1 covers 9 bases. This clonotype was sampled from a woman aged 60-75 years with lung cancer. The CDR3 loop reads CASSPQGATGQPQHF. The CDR3 DNA reads TGCGCCAGCAGCCCACAGGGGGCGACCGGTCAGCCCCAGCATTTT.